A single sample gave rise to the 6 T cell receptor beta chains below, sequenced in a study of cytomegalovirus exposure and HLA in healthy donors. The PCR employed 60 Vbeta primers together with 13 Jbeta primers. Using immunoSEQ multiplex PCR, the repertoire was profiled, and TCRdb retains in-frame clones only, with some absent. The top ten clones hold 4.5% to 6% of a sample with 200,000 to 250,000 clones, 82% of them seen once. The sample consisted of PBMCs. The receptors here all came from a woman aged 40-49 years in good health and CMV-seropositive.

This clone was seen a few times. The chain employs TRBV7-3 and TRBJ1-1; D gene uncertain. Deletions cut 6 bases from V and 0 bases from J, with 14 bases between. Germline lookup yields CDR1 SGHTA and CDR2 FQGTGA. This CDR3 comprises 15 residues. The CDR3 loop is CASSSYMGLNTEAFF. CDR3 in DNA: TGTGCCAGCAGTTCATATATGGGCCTGAACACTGAAGCTTTCTTT. The variable domain in full, with the rest retrieved from reference TRBV7-3 and TRBJ1-1, is GAGVSQTPSNKVTEKGKYVELRCDPISGHTALYWYRQSLGQGPEFLIYFQGTGAADDSGLPNDRFFAVRPEGSVSTLKIQRTERGDSAVYLCASSSYMGLNTEAFFGQGTRLTVV.

This chain connects TRBV7-2 to TRBJ2-3; 9 bases match TRBD2. From germline, CDR1 is SGHTA and CDR2 FQGNSA. J lost 5 bases, V lost 1 base, and 16 bases had no gene match. The CDR3 runs 19 residues. The CDR3 DNA reads as TGTGCCAGCAGCTTAGGTCCGGGTGATAGCGGGGGTTCTAGAGATACGCAGTATTTT. Amino acids: CASSLGPGDSGGSRDTQYF.

The chain is built from TRBV27 and TRBJ1-6; D perhaps matches TRBD1 (6 bases). Trimming stripped 2 bases from V and 7 bases from J, with 9 bases between. This CDR3 spans 14 amino acids. Germline loops: CDR1 MNHEY, CDR2 SMNVEV (reference sequence). Written as DNA, the CDR3 is TGTGCCAGCAGTTTAGAAGGGGGAAATTCACCCCTCCACTTT. Translating it yields CASSLEGGNSPLHF.

This chain connects TRBV7-2 to TRBJ1-1; 9 positions match TRBD1. The V gene end was trimmed by 5 bases and the J gene end by 0 bases; junction bases not matched to a gene: 10. The CDR3 runs to 17 residues. Germline V gives CDR1 SGHTA, CDR2 FQGNSA. The CDR3 DNA follows: TGTGCCAGCAGCAACTGGACAGGGGCTAAGATGAACACTGAAGCTTTCTTT. Encoded protein: CASSNWTGAKMNTEAFF.

The gene calls are TRBV10-1 and TRBJ1-5; D gene uncertain. Per the germline V gene, CDR1 is WNHNN and CDR2 is SYGVQD (reference sequence). The V gene lost 2 bases and the J gene lost 0 bases, with 14 bases spanning the gap. The CDR3 length is 17 residues. CDR3 in amino acids: CASSEKSENYSNQPQHF. CDR3 in DNA: TGCGCCAGCAGTGAGAAATCAGAAAATTATAGCAATCAGCCCCAGCATTTT.

This clone has just one count. The gene calls are TRBV7-6 and TRBJ1-3; unclear D gene. The CDR3 is 14 residues long. Trimming removed 3 bases at V and 4 bases at J, with 10 bases between. The germline gives CDR1 SGHVS, CDR2 FNYEAQ. The CDR3 protein is CASSFGGQGNTIYF. The CDR3 DNA reads TGTGCCAGCAGCTTTGGTGGGCAAGGAAACACCATATATTTT.